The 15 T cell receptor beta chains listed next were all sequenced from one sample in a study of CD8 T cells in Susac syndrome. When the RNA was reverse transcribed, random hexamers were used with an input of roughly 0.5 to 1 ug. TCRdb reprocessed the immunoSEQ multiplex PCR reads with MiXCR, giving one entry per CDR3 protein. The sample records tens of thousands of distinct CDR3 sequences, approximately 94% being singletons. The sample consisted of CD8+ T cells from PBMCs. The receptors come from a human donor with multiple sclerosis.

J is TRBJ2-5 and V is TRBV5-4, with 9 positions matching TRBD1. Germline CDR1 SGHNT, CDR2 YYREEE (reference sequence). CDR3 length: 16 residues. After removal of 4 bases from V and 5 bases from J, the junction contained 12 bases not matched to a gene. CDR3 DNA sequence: TGTGCCAGCAGCGGGGGCACAGGGGGCCGCGAGGAGACCCAGTACTTC. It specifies CASSGGTGGREETQYF.

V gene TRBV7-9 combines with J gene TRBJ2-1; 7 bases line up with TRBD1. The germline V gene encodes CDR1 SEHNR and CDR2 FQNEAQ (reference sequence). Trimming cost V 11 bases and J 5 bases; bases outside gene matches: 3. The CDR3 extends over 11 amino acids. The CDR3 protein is CAGTANNEQFF. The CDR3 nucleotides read TGTGCCGGGACAGCTAACAATGAGCAGTTCTTC.

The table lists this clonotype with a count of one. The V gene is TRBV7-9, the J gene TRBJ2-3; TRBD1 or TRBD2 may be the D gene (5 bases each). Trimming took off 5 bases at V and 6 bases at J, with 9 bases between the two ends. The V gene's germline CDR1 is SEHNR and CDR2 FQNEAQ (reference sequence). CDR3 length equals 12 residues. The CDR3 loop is CASSAGGDTQYF. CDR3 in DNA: TGTGCCAGCAGCGCTGGGGGTGATACGCAGTATTTT.

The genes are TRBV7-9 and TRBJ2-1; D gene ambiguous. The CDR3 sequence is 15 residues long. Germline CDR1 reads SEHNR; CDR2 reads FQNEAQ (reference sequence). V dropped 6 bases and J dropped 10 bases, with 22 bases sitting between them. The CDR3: CASRSDANSEGEQFF. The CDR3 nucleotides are TGTGCCAGCAGATCGGACGCTAACTCGGAAGGAGAGCAGTTCTTC.

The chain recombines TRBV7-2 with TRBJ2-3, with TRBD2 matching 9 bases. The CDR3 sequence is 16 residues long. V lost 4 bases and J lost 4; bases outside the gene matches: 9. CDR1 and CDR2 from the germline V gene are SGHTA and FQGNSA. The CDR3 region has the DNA TGTGCCAGCAGCTCACCTGTAGCGGGGGTTGCAGATACGCAGTATTTT. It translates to CASSSPVAGVADTQYF.

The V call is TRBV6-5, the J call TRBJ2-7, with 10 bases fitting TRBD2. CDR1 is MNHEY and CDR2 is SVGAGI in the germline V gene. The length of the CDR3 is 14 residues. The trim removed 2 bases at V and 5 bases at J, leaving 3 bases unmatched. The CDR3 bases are TGTGCCAGCAGTTACGGCCTAGCGGGGGACGAGCAGTACTTC. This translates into CASSYGLAGDEQYF.

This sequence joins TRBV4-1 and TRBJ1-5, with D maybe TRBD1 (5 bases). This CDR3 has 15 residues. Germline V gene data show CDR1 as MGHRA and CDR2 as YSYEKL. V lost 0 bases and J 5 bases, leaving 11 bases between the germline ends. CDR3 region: CASSQDGGRYQPQHF. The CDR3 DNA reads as TGCGCCAGCAGCCAAGATGGGGGTCGCTATCAGCCCCAGCATTTT.

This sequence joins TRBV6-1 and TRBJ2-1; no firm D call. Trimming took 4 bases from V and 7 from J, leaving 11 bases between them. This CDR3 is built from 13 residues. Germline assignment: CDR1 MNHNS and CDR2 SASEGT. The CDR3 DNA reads TGTGCCAGCAGTGGTCTCAATGGGAATGAGCAGTTCTTC. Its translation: CASSGLNGNEQFF.

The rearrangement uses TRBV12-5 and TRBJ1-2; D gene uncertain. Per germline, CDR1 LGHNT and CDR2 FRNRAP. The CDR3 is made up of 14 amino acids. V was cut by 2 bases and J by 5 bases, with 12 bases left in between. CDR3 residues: CASGLPVPLYGYTF. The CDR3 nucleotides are TGTGCTAGTGGTTTGCCGGTCCCTCTATATGGCTACACCTTC.

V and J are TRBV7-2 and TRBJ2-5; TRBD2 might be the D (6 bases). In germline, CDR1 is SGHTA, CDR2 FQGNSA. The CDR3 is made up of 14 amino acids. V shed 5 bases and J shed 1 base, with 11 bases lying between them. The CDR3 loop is CASSRVGGQETQYF. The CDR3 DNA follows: TGTGCCAGCAGCCGAGTCGGGGGCCAAGAGACCCAGTACTTC.

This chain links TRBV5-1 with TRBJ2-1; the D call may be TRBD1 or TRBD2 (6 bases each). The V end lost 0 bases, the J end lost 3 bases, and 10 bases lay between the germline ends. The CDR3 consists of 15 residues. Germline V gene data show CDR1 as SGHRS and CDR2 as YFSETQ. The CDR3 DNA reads TGCGCCAGCAGCTTGGAAGGGGGGATCTACAATGAGCAGTTCTTC. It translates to CASSLEGGIYNEQFF.

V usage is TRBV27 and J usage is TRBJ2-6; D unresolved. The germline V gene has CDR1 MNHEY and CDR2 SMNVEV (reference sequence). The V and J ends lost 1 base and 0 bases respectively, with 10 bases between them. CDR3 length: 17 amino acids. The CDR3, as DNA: TGTGCCAGCAGTTTATATGCGGATCACTCTGGGGCCAACGTCCTGACTTTC. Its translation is CASSLYADHSGANVLTF.

The CDR3 protein is CASSERNSNYGYTF. The CDR3 DNA is TGTGCCAGCAGCGAGCGGAATTCTAACTATGGCTACACCTTC. V is TRBV9 and J is TRBJ1-2; D is unclear. Germline CDR1 reads SGDLS; CDR2 reads YYNGEE. Deletions cut 3 bases from V and 0 bases from J, with 9 bases between. CDR3 length: 14 amino acids.

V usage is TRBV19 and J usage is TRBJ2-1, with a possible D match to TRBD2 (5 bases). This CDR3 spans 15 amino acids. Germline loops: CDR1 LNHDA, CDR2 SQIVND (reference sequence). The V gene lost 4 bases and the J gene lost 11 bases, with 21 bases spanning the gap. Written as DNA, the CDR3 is TGTGCCAGTAGTACCGGGTCCTACCTAGCAGGCCAGCAGTTCTTC. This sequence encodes CASSTGSYLAGQQFF.

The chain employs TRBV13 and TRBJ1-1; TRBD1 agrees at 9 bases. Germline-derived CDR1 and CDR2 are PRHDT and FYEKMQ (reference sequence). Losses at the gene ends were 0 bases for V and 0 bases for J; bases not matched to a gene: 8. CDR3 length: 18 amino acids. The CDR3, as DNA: TGTGCCAGCAGCTTAGGGGGGGGGACAGGGAACATGAACACTGAAGCTTTCTTT. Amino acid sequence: CASSLGGGTGNMNTEAFF.